The sequence of this T cell receptor (beta chain) was determined in a study of blood T cell repertoires in COVID-19. Study summary: COVID-19 samples from acute and convalescent phases originated in the United States, Italy and Spain. The analysed material was cDNA or gDNA that came from T cells, B-cell-depleted T cells, or PBMCs.

Original processing notes: Reference gene primers were amplified, and this amplification served to estimate nucleated cell counts. Only in-frame clones appear in the TCRdb table, and some are missing; sequencing was by immunoSEQ multiplex PCR. V and J calls and clone size are given by that table; D and trimming were obtained from the DNA. The data hold under 250,000 clones, with over 80% observed a single time. Specimen: peripheral blood. The sequence was obtained from a man aged 35 to 55 with acute or convalescent COVID-19.

DNA of the CDR3: TGCGCCAGCAGCTTAGGCGGGGCATTGAACGAGCAGTACTTC. Translation: CASSLGGALNEQYF. This sequence joins TRBV5-1 and TRBJ2-7; D might be TRBD2 (6 bases). V lost 2 bases and J 5 bases, leaving 14 bases between the germline ends. The CDR3 is 14 amino acids. From germline, CDR1 is SGHRS and CDR2 YFSETQ.